This is a list of T cell receptor beta chains from one sample in a study of cytomegalovirus exposure and HLA in healthy donors. Profiled with immunoSEQ multiplex PCR; TCRdb holds only in-frame clones, not every one. The sample yields 100,000 to 150,000 clones, just under 80% seen once. What was sequenced was PBMCs. Every receptor here comes from a woman in her late teens or twenties in good health and CMV-seronegative. Both conserved end residues are part of each CDR3. D genes are given only for firm matches. The size field is filled for only some rows; it gives once, few, many or a size class.

J gene	V gene	D gene	clone size	CDR3 protein	CDR3 DNA
TRBJ1-4	TRBV7-9	.	once	CASSLVGEAGGEKLFF	TGTGCCAGCAGCTTAGTTGGTGAAGCCGGAGGCGAAAAACTGTTTTTT
TRBJ1-4	TRBV5-1	.	once	CASSLGQTNEKLFF	TGCGCCAGCAGCTTGGGCCAGACTAATGAAAAACTGTTTTTT
TRBJ1-1	TRBV2	.	.	CASTPQGEGAFF	TGTGCCAGCACCCCCCAAGGGGAGGGAGCTTTCTTT
TRBJ2-6	TRBV5-1	TRBD1	.	CASSVRDSSISGANVLTF	TGCGCCAGCAGCGTCCGGGACAGTTCTATCTCTGGGGCCAACGTCCTGACTTTC
TRBJ2-7	TRBV4-1	TRBD2	.	CASSQALGLGRAYEQYF	TGCGCCAGCAGCCAAGCCTTGGGACTAGGAAGGGCCTACGAGCAGTACTTC
TRBJ2-1	TRBV7-9	TRBD2	.	CASSPRRGSGRYNEQFF	TGTGCCAGCAGCCCCCGTAGGGGTAGCGGGAGGTACAATGAGCAGTTCTTC
TRBJ2-7	TRBV2	.	.	CASRGRGRSYEQYF	TGTGCCAGCCGAGGCAGGGGTAGATCCTACGAGCAGTACTTC
TRBJ2-2	TRBV19	TRBD1	.	CASVRTGGNTGELFF	TGTGCCAGTGTCCGGACAGGGGGCAACACCGGGGAGCTGTTTTTT
TRBJ2-1	TRBV4-2	TRBD2	.	CASSQAGLAVEMRQFF	TGTGCCAGCAGCCAAGCCGGACTAGCGGTTGAAATGAGGCAGTTCTTC
TRBJ2-6	TRBV4-1	.	few	CASSKIVGASGANVLTF	TGCGCCAGCAGCAAGATCGTAGGGGCCTCGGGGGCCAACGTCCTGACTTTC
TRBJ1-2	TRBV6-6	.	.	CASREAGGGYTF	TGTGCCAGCAGGGAGGCAGGCGGGGGCTACACCTTC
TRBJ2-6	TRBV5-4	TRBD2	.	CASSLVIAGSSGANVLTF	TGTGCCAGCAGCTTGGTTATAGCGGGCAGCTCTGGGGCCAACGTCCTGACTTTC
TRBJ2-2	TRBV6-1	.	.	CASSRRMYTGELFF	TGTGCCAGCAGTCGGAGGATGTACACCGGGGAGCTGTTTTTT
TRBJ2-2	TRBV25-1	TRBD2	.	CASRFSGSSTGELFF	TGTGCCAGCAGATTTAGCGGGAGCTCGACCGGGGAGCTGTTTTTT
TRBJ2-2	TRBV4-2	.	.	CASSQAPGTNTGELFF	TGTGCCAGCAGCCAAGCCCCCGGGACGAACACCGGGGAGCTGTTTTTT